The present T cell receptor (beta chain) was sequenced within a study of shared clonotypes between healthy human individuals. Study observations and caveats: It was anticipated that sequencing depth would influence how many clonotypes donors shared.

Remarks on this clone: Its antigen remains unknown.

Profiled with immunoSEQ multiplex PCR; TCRdb holds only in-frame clones, not every one. This sample has some 2,500,000 clones, with 85% to 95% found just once. Per the germline V gene, CDR1 is KGHSH and CDR2 is LQKENI. This CDR3 is built from 15 residues. After removal of 0 bases from V and 3 bases from J, the junction contained 5 bases not matched to a gene. Sample: naive CD4+ T cells from PBMCs. Subset specified: CD45RA+ positively selected. This clonotype was obtained from a man aged 18 to 29 in good health. Some clones in this sample may be carry-over from other donors' samples. The chain employs TRBV18 and TRBJ2-7; 7 bases agree with TRBD1. Written as DNA, the CDR3 is TGTGCCAGCTCACCACCCTCGACAGGGTACTACGAGCAGTACTTC. Its translation is CASSPPSTGYYEQYF.